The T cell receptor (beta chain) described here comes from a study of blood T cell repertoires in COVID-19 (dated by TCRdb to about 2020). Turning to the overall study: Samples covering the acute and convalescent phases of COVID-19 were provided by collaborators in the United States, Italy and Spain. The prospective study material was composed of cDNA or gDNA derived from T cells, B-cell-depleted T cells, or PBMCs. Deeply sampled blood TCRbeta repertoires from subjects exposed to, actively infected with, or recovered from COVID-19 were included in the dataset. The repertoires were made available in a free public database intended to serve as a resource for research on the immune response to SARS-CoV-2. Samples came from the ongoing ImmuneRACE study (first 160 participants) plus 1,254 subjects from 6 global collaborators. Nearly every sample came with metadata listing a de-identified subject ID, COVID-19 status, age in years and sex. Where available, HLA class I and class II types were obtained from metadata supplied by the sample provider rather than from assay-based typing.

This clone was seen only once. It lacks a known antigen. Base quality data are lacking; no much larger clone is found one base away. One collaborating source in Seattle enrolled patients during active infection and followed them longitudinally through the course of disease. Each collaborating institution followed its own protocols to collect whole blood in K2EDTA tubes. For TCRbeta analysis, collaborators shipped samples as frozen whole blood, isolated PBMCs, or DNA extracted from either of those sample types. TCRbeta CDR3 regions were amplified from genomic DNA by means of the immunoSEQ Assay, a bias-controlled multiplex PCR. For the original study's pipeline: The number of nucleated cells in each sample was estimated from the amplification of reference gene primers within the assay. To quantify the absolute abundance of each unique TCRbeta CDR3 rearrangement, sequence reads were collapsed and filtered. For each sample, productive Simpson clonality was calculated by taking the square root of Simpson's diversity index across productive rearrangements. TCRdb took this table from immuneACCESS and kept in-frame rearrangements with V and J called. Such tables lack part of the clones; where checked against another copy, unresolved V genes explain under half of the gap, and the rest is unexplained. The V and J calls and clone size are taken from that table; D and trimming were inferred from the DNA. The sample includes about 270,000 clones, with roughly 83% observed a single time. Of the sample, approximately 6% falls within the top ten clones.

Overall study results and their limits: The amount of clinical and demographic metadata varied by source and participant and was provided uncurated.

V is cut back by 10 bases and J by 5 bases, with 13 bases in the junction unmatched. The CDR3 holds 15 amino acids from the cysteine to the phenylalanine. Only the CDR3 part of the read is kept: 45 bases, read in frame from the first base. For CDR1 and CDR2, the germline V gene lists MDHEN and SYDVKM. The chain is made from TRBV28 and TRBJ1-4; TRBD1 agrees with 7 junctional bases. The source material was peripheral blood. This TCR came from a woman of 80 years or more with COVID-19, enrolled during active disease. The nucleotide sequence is TGTGCCACCACCCGACTCGGGACAGCGAATGAAAAACTGTTTTTT. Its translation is CATTRLGTANEKLFF.